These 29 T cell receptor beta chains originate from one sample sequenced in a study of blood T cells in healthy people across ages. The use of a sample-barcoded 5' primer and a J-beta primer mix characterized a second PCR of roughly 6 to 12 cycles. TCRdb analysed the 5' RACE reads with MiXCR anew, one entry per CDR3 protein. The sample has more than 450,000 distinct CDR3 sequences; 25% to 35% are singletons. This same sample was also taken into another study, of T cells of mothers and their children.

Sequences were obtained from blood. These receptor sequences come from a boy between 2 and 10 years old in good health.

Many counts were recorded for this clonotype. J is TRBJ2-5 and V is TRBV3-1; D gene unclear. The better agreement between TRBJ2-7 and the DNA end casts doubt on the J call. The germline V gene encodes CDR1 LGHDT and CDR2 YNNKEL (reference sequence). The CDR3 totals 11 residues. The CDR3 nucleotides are TGTGCCAGCAGCCACTACTACGAGCAGTACTTC. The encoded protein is CASSHYYEQYF.

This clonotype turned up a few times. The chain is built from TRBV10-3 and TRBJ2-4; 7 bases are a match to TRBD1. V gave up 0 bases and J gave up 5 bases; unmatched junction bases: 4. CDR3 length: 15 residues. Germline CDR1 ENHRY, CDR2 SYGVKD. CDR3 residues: CAISESRDRENIQYF. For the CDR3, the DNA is TGTGCCATCAGTGAGTCCCGTGACAGGGAAAACATTCAGTACTTC.

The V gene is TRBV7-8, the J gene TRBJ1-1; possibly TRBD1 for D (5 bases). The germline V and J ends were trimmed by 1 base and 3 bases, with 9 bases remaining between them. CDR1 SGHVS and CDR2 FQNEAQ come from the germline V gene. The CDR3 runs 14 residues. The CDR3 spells CASSLGEGYTEAFF. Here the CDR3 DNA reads TGTGCCAGCAGCTTAGGGGAGGGGTACACTGAAGCTTTCTTT.

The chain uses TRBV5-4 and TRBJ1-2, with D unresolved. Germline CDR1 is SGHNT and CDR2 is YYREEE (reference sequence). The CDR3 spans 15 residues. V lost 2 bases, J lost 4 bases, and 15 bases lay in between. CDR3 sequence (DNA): TGTGCCAGCAGCTTAGATCAGAGTTTACCCTATGGCTACACCTTC. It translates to CASSLDQSLPYGYTF.

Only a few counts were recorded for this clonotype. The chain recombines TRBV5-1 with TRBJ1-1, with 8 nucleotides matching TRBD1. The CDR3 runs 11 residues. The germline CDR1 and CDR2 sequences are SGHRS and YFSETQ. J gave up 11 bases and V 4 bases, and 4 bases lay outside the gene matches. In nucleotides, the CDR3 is TGCGCCAGCAGCAAGGACAGGGATGCTTTCTTT. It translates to CASSKDRDAFF.

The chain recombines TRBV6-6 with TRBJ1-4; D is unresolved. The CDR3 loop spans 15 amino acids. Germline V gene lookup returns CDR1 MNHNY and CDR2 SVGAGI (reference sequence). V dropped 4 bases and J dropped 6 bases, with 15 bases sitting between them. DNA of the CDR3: TGTGCCAGCAGTTCACAATGGGGTAGTGATGAAAAACTGTTTTTT. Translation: CASSSQWGSDEKLFF.

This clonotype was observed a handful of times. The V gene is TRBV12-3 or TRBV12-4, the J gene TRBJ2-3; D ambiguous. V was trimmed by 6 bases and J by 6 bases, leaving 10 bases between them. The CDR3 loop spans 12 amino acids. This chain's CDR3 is CASRAYGDTQYF. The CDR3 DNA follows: TGTGCCAGCAGGGCCTATGGGGATACGCAGTATTTT.

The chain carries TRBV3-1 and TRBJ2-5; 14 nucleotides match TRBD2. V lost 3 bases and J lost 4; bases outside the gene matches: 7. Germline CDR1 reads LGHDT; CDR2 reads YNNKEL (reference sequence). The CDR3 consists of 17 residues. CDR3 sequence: CASSHAGLAGALETQYF. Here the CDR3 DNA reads TGTGCCAGCAGCCACGCGGGACTAGCGGGGGCCCTAGAGACCCAGTACTTC.

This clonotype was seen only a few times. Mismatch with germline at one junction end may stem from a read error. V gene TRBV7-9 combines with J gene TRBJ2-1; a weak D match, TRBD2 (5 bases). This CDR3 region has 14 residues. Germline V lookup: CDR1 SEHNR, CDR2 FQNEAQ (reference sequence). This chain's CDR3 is CAGSLGWELNEQFF. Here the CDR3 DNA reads TGTGCCGGCAGCTTAGGTTGGGAGTTGAATGAGCAGTTCTTC. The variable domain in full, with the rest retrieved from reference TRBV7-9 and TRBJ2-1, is DTGVSQNPRHKITKRGQNVTFRCDPISEHNRLYWYRQTLGQGPEFLTYFQNEAQLEKSRLLSDRFSAERPKGSFSTLEIQRTEQGDSAMYLCAGSLGWELNEQFFGPGTRLTVL.

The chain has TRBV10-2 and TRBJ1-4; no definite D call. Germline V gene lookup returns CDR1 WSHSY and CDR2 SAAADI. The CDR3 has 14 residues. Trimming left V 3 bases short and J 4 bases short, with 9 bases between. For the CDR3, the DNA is TGCGCCAGCAGTGACGGGGTCCTTAATGAAAAACTGTTTTTT. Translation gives CASSDGVLNEKLFF.

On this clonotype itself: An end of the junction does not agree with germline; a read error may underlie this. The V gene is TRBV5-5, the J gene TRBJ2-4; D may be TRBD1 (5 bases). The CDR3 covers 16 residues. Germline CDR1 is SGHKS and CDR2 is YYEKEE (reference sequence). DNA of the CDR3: TGTGTCAGCAGCTTGGCCCCCCAGGGAGCCAAAAACATTCAGTACTTC. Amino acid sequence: CVSSLAPQGAKNIQYF.

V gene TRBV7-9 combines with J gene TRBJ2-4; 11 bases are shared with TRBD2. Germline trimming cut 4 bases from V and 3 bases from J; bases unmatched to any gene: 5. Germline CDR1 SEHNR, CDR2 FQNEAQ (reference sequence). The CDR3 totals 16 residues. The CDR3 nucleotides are TGTGCCAGCAGCTCGTATAGCGGGAGGGGCAAAAACATTCAGTACTTC. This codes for CASSSYSGRGKNIQYF.

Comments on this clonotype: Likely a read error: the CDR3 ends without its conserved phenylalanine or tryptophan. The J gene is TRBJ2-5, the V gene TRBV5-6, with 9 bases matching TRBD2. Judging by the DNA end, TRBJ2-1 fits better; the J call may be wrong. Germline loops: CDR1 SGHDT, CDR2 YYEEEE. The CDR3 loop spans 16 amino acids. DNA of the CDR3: TGTGCCAGCATCCCTTGGGGTAGCGGGAGCTACAATGAGCAGTTCGTC. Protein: CASIPWGSGSYNEQFV.

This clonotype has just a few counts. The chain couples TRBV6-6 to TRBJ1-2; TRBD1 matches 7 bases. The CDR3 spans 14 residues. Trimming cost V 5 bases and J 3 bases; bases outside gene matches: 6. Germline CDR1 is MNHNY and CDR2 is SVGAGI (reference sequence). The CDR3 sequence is CASSPSTGYYGYTF. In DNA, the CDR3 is TGTGCCAGCAGTCCTTCGACAGGGTACTATGGCTACACCTTC.

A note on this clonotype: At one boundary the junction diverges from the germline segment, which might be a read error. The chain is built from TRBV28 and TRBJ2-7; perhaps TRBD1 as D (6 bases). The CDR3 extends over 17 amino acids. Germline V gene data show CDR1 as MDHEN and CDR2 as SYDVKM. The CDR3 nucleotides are TGCGCCAGCAGCATAAGCAGTACAGGGTGGGGAAATTACGAGCAGTACTTC. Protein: CASSISSTGWGNYEQYF.

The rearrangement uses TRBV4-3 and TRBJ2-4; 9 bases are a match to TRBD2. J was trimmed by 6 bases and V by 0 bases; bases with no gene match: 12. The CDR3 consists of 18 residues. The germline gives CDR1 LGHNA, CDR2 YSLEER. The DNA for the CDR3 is TGCGCCAGCAGCCAAGATGGGCGGGAGGGCCCGGGGATAAACATTCAGTACTTC. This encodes CASSQDGREGPGINIQYF.

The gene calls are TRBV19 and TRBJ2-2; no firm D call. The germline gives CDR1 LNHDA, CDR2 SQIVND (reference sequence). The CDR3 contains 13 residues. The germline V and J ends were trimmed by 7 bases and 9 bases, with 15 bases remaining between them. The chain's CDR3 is CASMGPPVRELFF. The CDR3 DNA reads TGTGCCAGTATGGGCCCCCCAGTCAGGGAGCTGTTTTTT.

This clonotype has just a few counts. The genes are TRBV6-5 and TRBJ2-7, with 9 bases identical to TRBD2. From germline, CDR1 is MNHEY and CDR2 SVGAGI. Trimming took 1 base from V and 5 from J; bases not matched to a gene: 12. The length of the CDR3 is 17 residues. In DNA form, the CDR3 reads TGTGCCAGCAGTTACTTGCTAGCGGGACCCATCAGGGACGAGCAGTACTTC. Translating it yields CASSYLLAGPIRDEQYF.

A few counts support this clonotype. CDR3: CASRVQGGFTEAFF. CDR3 nucleotide sequence: TGCGCCAGCAGGGTACAGGGGGGGTTTACTGAAGCTTTCTTT. The chain carries TRBV10-2 and TRBJ1-1, with TRBD1 matching over 8 bases. Germline-derived CDR1 and CDR2 are WSHSY and SAAADI. CDR3 length: 14 residues. The V gene end was trimmed by 6 bases and the J gene end by 5 bases; junction bases not matched to a gene: 8.

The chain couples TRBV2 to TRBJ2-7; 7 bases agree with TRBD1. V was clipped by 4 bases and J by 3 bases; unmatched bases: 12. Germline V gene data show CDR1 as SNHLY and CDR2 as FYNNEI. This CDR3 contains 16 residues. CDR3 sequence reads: CASSGGNRDSYYEQYF. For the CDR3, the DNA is TGTGCCAGCAGTGGGGGGAACCGGGACAGTTACTACGAGCAGTACTTC.

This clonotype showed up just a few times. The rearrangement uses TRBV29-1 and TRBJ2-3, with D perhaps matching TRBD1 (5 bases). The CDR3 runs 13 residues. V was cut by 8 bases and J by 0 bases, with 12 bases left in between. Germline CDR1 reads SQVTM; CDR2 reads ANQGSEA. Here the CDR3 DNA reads TGCAGCCTGCAGGGCTCCAGCACAGATACGCAGTATTTT. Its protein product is CSLQGSSTDTQYF.

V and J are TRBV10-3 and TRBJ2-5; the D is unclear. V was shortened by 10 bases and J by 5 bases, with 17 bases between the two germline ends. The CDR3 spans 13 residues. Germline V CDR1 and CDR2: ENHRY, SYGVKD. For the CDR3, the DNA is TGTGCCACTAGGACCCCGGCGGTGGAGACCCAGTACTTC. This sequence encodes CATRTPAVETQYF.

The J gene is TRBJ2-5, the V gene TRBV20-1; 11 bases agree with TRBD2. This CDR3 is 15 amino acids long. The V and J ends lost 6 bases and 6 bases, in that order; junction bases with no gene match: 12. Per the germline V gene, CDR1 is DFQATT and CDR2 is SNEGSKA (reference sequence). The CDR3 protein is CSARLAGSFLQTQYF. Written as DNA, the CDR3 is TGCAGTGCCCGACTAGCGGGGAGCTTTCTCCAGACCCAGTACTTC.

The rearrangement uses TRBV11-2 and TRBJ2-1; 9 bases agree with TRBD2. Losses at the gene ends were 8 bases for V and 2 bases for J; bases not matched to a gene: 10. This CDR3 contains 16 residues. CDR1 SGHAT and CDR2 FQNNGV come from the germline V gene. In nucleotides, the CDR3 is TGTGCCAGCTTCCCGGGGCTAGCGGGAACCTACAATGAGCAGTTCTTC. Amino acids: CASFPGLAGTYNEQFF.

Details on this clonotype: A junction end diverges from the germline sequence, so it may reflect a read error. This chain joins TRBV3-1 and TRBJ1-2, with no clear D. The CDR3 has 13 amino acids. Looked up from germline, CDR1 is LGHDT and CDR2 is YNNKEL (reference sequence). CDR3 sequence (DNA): TGTGCCAGCAGCCAAGCAGTCACCTATGGCTGCACCTTC. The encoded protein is CASSQAVTYGCTF.

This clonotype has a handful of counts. CDR3 region: CASSSPLEQYF. Here the CDR3 DNA reads TGTGCCAGCAGTTCCCCCTTGGAGCAGTACTTC. J is TRBJ2-7 and V is TRBV12-3 or TRBV12-4, with no clear D. V lost 4 bases, J lost 7 bases, and 8 bases lay in between. The CDR3 has 11 amino acids.

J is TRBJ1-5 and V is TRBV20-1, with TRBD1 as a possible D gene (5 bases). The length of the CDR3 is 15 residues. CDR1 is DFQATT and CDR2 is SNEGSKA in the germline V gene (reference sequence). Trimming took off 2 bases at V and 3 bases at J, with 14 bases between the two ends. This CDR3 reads CSARPRGFPNQPQHF. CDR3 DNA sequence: TGCAGTGCTAGACCTCGGGGGTTCCCCAATCAGCCCCAGCATTTT.

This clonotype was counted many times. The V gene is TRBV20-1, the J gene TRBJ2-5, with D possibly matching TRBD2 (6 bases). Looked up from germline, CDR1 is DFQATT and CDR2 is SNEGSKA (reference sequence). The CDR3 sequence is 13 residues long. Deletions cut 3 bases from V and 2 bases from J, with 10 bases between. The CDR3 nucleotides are TGCAGTGCTAGCTGGGGACTGCAAGAGACCCAGTACTTC. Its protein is CSASWGLQETQYF.

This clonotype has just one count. The DNA for the CDR3 is TGCAGTGCTAGAGATTTACAGGGTGGTGAAAAACTGTTTTTT. This encodes CSARDLQGGEKLFF. The chain joins TRBV20-1 to TRBJ1-4, with D possibly being TRBD1 (6 bases). The CDR3 is 14 residues long. Germline CDR1 and CDR2: DFQATT and SNEGSKA (reference sequence). Trimming took 0 bases from V and 7 from J, leaving 12 bases between them.